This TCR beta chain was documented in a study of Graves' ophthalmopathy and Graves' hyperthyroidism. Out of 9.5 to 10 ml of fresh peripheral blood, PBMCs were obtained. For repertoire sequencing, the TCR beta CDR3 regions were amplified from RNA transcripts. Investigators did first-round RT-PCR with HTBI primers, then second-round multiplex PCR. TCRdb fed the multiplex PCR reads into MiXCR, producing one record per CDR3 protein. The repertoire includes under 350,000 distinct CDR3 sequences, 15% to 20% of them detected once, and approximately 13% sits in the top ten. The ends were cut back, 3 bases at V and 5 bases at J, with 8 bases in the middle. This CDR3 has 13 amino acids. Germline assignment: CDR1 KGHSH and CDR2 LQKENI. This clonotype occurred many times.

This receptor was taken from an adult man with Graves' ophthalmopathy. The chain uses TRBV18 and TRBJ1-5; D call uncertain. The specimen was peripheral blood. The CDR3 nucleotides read TGTGCCAGCTCACCTTCGGCCGATCAGCCCCAGCATTTT. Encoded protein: CASSPSADQPQHF.